What follows are 19 T cell receptor beta chains derived from one specimen sequenced in a study of blood T cell repertoires in COVID-19. Profiled with immunoSEQ multiplex PCR; TCRdb holds only in-frame clones, not every one. Of about 310,000 clones in the sample, roughly 87% are singletons; the top ten hold around 8.9%. Sequencing input: PBMCs or T cells enriched from blood (not recorded which). The receptors shown here come from a woman aged 18-29 years who had recovered from COVID-19.

The CDR3: CASSRSRAAEAFF. The CDR3 DNA reads as TGCGCCAGCAGCCGCTCGCGTGCGGCTGAAGCTTTCTTT. The V call is TRBV4-1, the J call TRBJ1-1; D call uncertain. The CDR3 has 13 amino acids. V was pared by 4 bases and J by 6 bases, with 12 bases between. In germline, CDR1 is MGHRA, CDR2 YSYEKL.

V and J are TRBV2 and TRBJ2-1; no clear D gene. The CDR3 has 15 amino acids. V was cut by 7 bases and J by 0 bases, with 13 bases left in between. Looked up from germline, CDR1 is SNHLY and CDR2 is FYNNEI. DNA for the CDR3: TGTGCCAGCAAAGAAATTCAGAACTCCTACAATGAGCAGTTCTTC. This translates into CASKEIQNSYNEQFF.

The chain carries TRBV5-1 and TRBJ1-1; 9 nucleotides align to TRBD1. CDR1 is SGHRS and CDR2 is YFSETQ in the germline V gene. Trimming at V came to 8 bases and at J to 2 bases, leaving 7 bases not matched to a gene. The CDR3 consists of 14 residues. The CDR3, as DNA: TGCGCCAGTTGGACGGGACAGGGAAACACTGAAGCTTTCTTT. This encodes CASWTGQGNTEAFF.

CDR3 sequence reads: CASSLGSRGDEKLFF. CDR3 coding DNA: TGTGCCAGCAGCTTAGGATCCAGGGGAGATGAAAAACTGTTTTTT. V and J are TRBV7-2 and TRBJ1-4; a possible D gene is TRBD1 (6 bases). CDR3 length equals 15 residues. The V and J ends lost 1 base and 6 bases respectively, with 12 bases between them. In germline, CDR1 is SGHTA, CDR2 FQGNSA. The whole variable domain, filled in from reference TRBV7-2 and TRBJ1-4, reads GAGVSQSPSNKVTEKGKDVELRCDPISGHTALYWYRQSLGQGLEFLIYFQGNSAPDKSGLPSDRFSAERTGGSVSTLTIQRTQQEDSAVYLCASSLGSRGDEKLFFGSGTQLSVL.

The V gene is TRBV4-1, the J gene TRBJ2-7; 10 bases are a match to TRBD1. Unmatched junction bases numbered 6, after V lost 2 bases and J lost 2 bases. CDR1 is MGHRA, CDR2 YSYEKL, per germline. The CDR3 runs to 16 residues. The CDR3 sequence: CASSQPGTGEAYEQYF. In DNA form, the CDR3 reads TGCGCCAGCAGCCAACCCGGGACAGGGGAGGCCTACGAGCAGTACTTC.

The rearrangement uses TRBV5-1 and TRBJ2-1; 12 bases match TRBD2. The V gene's germline CDR1 is SGHRS and CDR2 YFSETQ. The CDR3 length is 15 residues. Germline trimming cut 0 bases from V and 15 bases from J; bases unmatched to any gene: 10. DNA of the CDR3: TGCGCCAGCAGCTTGGCACCATCTAGCGGGAGGGAGTGGTTCTTC. Translation gives CASSLAPSSGREWFF.

The CDR3, as DNA: TGTGCCAGTAGTTCGGCGGGGGGCGGTTACGAGCAGTACTTC. This gives the protein CASSSAGGGYEQYF. V usage is TRBV19 and J usage is TRBJ2-7; TRBD2 matches 8 bases. Per the germline V gene, CDR1 is LNHDA and CDR2 is SQIVND (reference sequence). This CDR3 contains 14 residues. J lost 4 bases, V lost 5 bases, and 7 bases had no gene match.

V is TRBV3-1 (or the pseudogene TRBV3-2) and J is TRBJ1-2, with 7 bases that match TRBD1. Germline V gene lookup returns CDR1 LGHDT and CDR2 YNNKEL (reference sequence). This CDR3 region has 15 residues. The trim removed 4 bases at V and 0 bases at J, leaving 5 bases unmatched. CDR3 sequence reads: CASSRHRGTNYGYTF. The CDR3 region has the DNA TGTGCCAGCAGCCGACACAGGGGAACTAACTATGGCTACACCTTC.

This clone was recorded only once. The V and J genes are TRBV5-5 and TRBJ2-3, with D possibly matching TRBD1 (5 bases). Trimming took off 4 bases at V and 2 bases at J, with 14 bases between the two ends. The CDR3 is made up of 15 amino acids. Germline CDR1 is SGHKS and CDR2 is YYEKEE (reference sequence). CDR3 region: CASSPSTVTTDTQYF. The CDR3 nucleotides are TGTGCCAGCAGCCCATCGACAGTTACCACAGATACGCAGTATTTT.

The V gene is TRBV28, the J gene TRBJ2-3; 9 bases are shared with TRBD2. With V trimmed by 6 bases and J by 2 bases, 9 bases remained unmatched. The length of the CDR3 is 16 residues. Germline CDR1 and CDR2: MDHEN and SYDVKM. The CDR3 sequence: CASRNSGRGDTDTQYF. CDR3 in DNA: TGTGCCAGCAGGAATAGCGGGAGAGGGGACACAGATACGCAGTATTTT.

This CDR3 is CASDLGAYGYTF. CDR3 sequence (DNA): TGTGCCAGCGACCTGGGAGCCTATGGCTACACCTTC. This chain connects TRBV18 to TRBJ1-2; no firm D call. Germline values: CDR1 KGHSH, CDR2 LQKENI. Trimming took off 8 bases at V and 4 bases at J, with 11 bases between the two ends. The CDR3 runs to 12 residues.

This chain joins TRBV5-4 and TRBJ1-6, with D unclear. Germline values: CDR1 SGHNT, CDR2 YYREEE (reference sequence). Trimming left V 4 bases short and J 7 bases short, with 15 bases between. This CDR3 contains 15 residues. CDR3 DNA sequence: TGTGCCAGCAGCACCGGAGGAAGTCCAAATTCACCCCTCCACTTT. It is translated as CASSTGGSPNSPLHF. The full variable domain, with the rest looked up from reference TRBV5-4 and TRBJ1-6, is ETGVTQSPTHLIKTRGQQVTLRCSSQSGHNTVSWYQQALGQGPQFIFQYYREEENGRGNFPPRFSGLQFPNYSSELNVNALELDDSALYLCASSTGGSPNSPLHFGNGTRLTVT.

This chain links TRBV28 with TRBJ1-1; 8 bases map to TRBD1. The CDR3 length is 15 residues. Germline V gene lookup returns CDR1 MDHEN and CDR2 SYDVKM. V lost 6 bases, J lost 1 base, and 7 bases stayed unmatched. The CDR3 nucleotides are TGTGCCAGCAGCCCCCGACAGGGGCGGAACACTGAAGCTTTCTTT. Residues: CASSPRQGRNTEAFF. The whole variable domain, remainder taken from reference TRBV28 and TRBJ1-1, is DVKVTQSSRYLVKRTGEKVFLECVQDMDHENMFWYRQDPGLGLRLIYFSYDVKMKEKGDIPEGYSVSREKKERFSLILESASTNQTSMYLCASSPRQGRNTEAFFGQGTRLTVV.

The genes are TRBV9 and TRBJ2-2; 7 bases map to TRBD2. CDR3 size: 13 residues. Trimming took 4 bases from V and 9 from J; bases not matched to a gene: 6. Germline loops: CDR1 SGDLS, CDR2 YYNGEE. The CDR3 spells CASSTRGDRELFF. Written as DNA, the CDR3 is TGTGCCAGCAGCACCCGGGGGGACCGGGAGCTGTTTTTT.

The J gene is TRBJ1-5, the V gene TRBV30; 8 bases map to TRBD1. J was trimmed by 6 bases and V by 4 bases; bases with no gene match: 5. Looked up from germline, CDR1 is GTSNPN and CDR2 is SVGIG (reference sequence). CDR3 length: 13 amino acids. CDR3 amino acids: CAWTDRGGQPQHF. In nucleotides, the CDR3 is TGTGCCTGGACCGACAGGGGCGGTCAGCCCCAGCATTTT. The whole variable domain, filled in from reference TRBV30 and TRBJ1-5, reads SQTIHQWPATLVQPVGSPLSLECTVEGTSNPNLYWYRQAAGRGLQLLFYSVGIGQISSEVPQNLSASRPQDRQFILSSKKLLLSDSGFYLCAWTDRGGQPQHFGDGTRLSIL.

V gene TRBV18 combines with J gene TRBJ1-4; 7 nucleotides match TRBD1. V was pared by 5 bases and J by 4 bases, with 4 bases of the junction left unmatched. Per germline, CDR1 KGHSH and CDR2 LQKENI. CDR3 size: 14 residues. CDR3 amino acids: CASSEQGFNEKLFF. CDR3 DNA: TGTGCCAGCTCAGAACAGGGGTTTAATGAAAAACTGTTTTTT.

The gene calls are TRBV24-1 and TRBJ2-1; D might be TRBD2 (7 bases). The CDR3 extends over 15 amino acids. Trimming took 6 bases from V and 4 from J, leaving 15 bases between them. Looked up from germline, CDR1 is KGHDR and CDR2 is SFDVKD. CDR3 DNA: TGTGCCACCAGTTGGGGGAGGGGGGCTTACAATGAGCAGTTCTTC. Translated, it gives CATSWGRGAYNEQFF.

The V call is TRBV19, the J call TRBJ1-5; a weak D match, TRBD1 (6 bases). This CDR3 contains 16 residues. V was pared by 5 bases and J by 6 bases, with 20 bases between. CDR1 is LNHDA and CDR2 is SQIVND in the germline V gene (reference sequence). For the CDR3, the DNA is TGTGCCAGTAGTCGGGGGGGCGAGGGTGAGGCTCAGCCCCAGCATTTT. Translated: CASSRGGEGEAQPQHF.

CDR3 DNA: TGTGCCAGCAGTTATGGTGCCCCGGTGATCGAGCAGTACTTC. Protein: CASSYGAPVIEQYF. This rearrangement joins TRBV28 to TRBJ2-7; D not resolved. In germline, CDR1 is MDHEN, CDR2 SYDVKM. The length of the CDR3 is 14 residues. V dropped 4 bases and J dropped 6 bases, with 16 bases sitting between them.